The 31 T cell receptor beta chains presented below share a single source sample, sequenced in a study of blood T cell repertoires in COVID-19. TCRdb's copy holds only in-frame clones and misses some; the assay was immunoSEQ multiplex PCR. This sample yields roughly 250,000 clones, of which 70% to 90% are seen a single time; 3% to 4% belongs to the top ten. The source material was PBMCs or T cells enriched from blood (not recorded which). The receptors were sampled from a woman aged 40 to 50 with acute COVID-19.

The chain carries TRBV14 and TRBJ1-6, with D maybe TRBD1 (6 bases). The CDR3 has 15 residues. V was shortened by 2 bases and J by 9 bases, with 14 bases between the two germline ends. CDR1 SGHDN and CDR2 FVKESK come from the germline V gene. The CDR3 loop is CASSQTRQGSSPLHF. Written as DNA, the CDR3 is TGTGCCAGCAGCCAAACACGCCAGGGGAGTTCACCCCTCCACTTT.

The genes are TRBV7-9 and TRBJ1-2; 7 bases match TRBD1. Per germline, CDR1 SEHNR and CDR2 FQNEAQ (reference sequence). The V gene end was trimmed by 4 bases and the J gene end by 3 bases; junction bases not matched to a gene: 11. CDR3 length: 16 amino acids. CDR3 DNA: TGTGCCAGCAGCTCCTGGACAGGCCCGGGGGACTATGGCTACACCTTC. This gives the protein CASSSWTGPGDYGYTF.

This clone was observed a handful of times. The rearrangement uses TRBV10-3 and TRBJ2-7, with TRBD1 matching over 9 bases. J lost 5 bases, V lost 10 bases, and 9 bases had no gene match. CDR3 length: 13 amino acids. Germline lookup yields CDR1 ENHRY and CDR2 SYGVKD. CDR3 sequence reads: CASTRDREDEQYF. In DNA form, the CDR3 reads TGTGCCAGTACCCGGGACAGGGAGGACGAGCAGTACTTC.

The CDR3 DNA is TGTGCCAGCAGTAGGGACAAATACTATGGCTACACCTTC. This encodes CASSRDKYYGYTF. The rearrangement joins TRBV2 to TRBJ1-2; a possible D gene is TRBD1 (6 bases). The CDR3 has 13 residues. With 5 bases removed from V and 3 bases from J, the gap between germline ends came to 10 bases. Germline loops: CDR1 SNHLY, CDR2 FYNNEI.

This clone has only one observation. The chain carries TRBV3-1 (or the pseudogene TRBV3-2) and TRBJ1-6; TRBD1 might be the D (6 bases). Trimming removed 7 bases at V and 9 bases at J, with 16 bases between. The CDR3 totals 14 residues. The germline gives CDR1 LGHDT, CDR2 YNNKEL (reference sequence). The DNA for the CDR3 is TGTGCCAGCACCTGGAGAGGGGGAAGTTCACCCCTCCACTTT. It translates to CASTWRGGSSPLHF.

This chain uses TRBV19 with TRBJ2-7; 10 bases match TRBD1. The CDR3 consists of 15 residues. Trimming cost V 5 bases and J 0 bases; bases outside gene matches: 4. Germline loops: CDR1 LNHDA, CDR2 SQIVND (reference sequence). CDR3 sequence (DNA): TGTGCCAGTAGTGGGACAGGGGTCACCTCCTACGAGCAGTACTTC. Translating it yields CASSGTGVTSYEQYF.

V gene TRBV3-1 (or the pseudogene TRBV3-2) combines with J gene TRBJ2-3; 12 bases line up with TRBD2. CDR1 is LGHDT, CDR2 YNNKEL, per germline (reference sequence). V lost 1 base, J lost 3 bases, and 2 bases stayed unmatched. CDR3 size: 16 residues. For the CDR3, the DNA is TGTGCCAGCAGCCAAGCGCTAGCGGGAGGGACAGATACGCAGTATTTT. It encodes CASSQALAGGTDTQYF.

The chain joins TRBV6-5 to TRBJ1-5; D possibly corresponds to TRBD2 (5 bases). The end of the DNA aligns better with TRBJ2-3, so the J call may be wrong. This CDR3 is 13 amino acids long. Germline V lookup: CDR1 MNHEY, CDR2 SVGAGI. In DNA form, the CDR3 reads TGTGCCACGGGAAGGGAGAGCAATCAGCCCCAGTATTTT. Translated: CATGRESNQPQYF.

The chain couples TRBV27 to TRBJ1-6; no firm D call. This CDR3 has 15 residues. From germline, CDR1 is MNHEY and CDR2 SMNVEV (reference sequence). V was clipped by 5 bases and J by 2 bases, with 10 bases between them. The CDR3 reads CASSTVGTYNSPLHF. CDR3 nucleotide sequence: TGTGCCAGCAGTACCGTCGGTACCTATAATTCACCCCTCCACTTT.

The genes are TRBV27 and TRBJ2-1, with D tentatively TRBD2 (5 bases). The germline CDR1 and CDR2 sequences are MNHEY and SMNVEV (reference sequence). This CDR3 comprises 15 residues. Deletions cut 3 bases from V and 4 bases from J, with 13 bases between. CDR3 sequence (DNA): TGTGCCAGCAGTTTTTCAAGCGGTATATACAATGAGCAGTTCTTC. Protein product: CASSFSSGIYNEQFF.

The chain joins TRBV27 to TRBJ2-7; tentatively, D is TRBD2 (7 bases). The CDR3 runs 15 residues. V dropped 6 bases and J dropped 5 bases, with 20 bases sitting between them. Per the germline V gene, CDR1 is MNHEY and CDR2 is SMNVEV (reference sequence). In DNA form, the CDR3 reads TGTGCCAGCAGGGCCATAGGGGGGGAAGGAGACGAGCAGTACTTC. Translating gives CASRAIGGEGDEQYF.

This clone was seen a few times. The chain recombines TRBV19 with TRBJ2-1; a possible D gene is TRBD1 (8 bases). Looked up from germline, CDR1 is LNHDA and CDR2 is SQIVND (reference sequence). Deletions cut 5 bases from V and 2 bases from J, with 25 bases between. This CDR3 region has 19 residues. The CDR3 DNA reads as TGTGCCAGTAGTCCCGGGACAGGTCAGCGGGATAGGACCTACAATGAGCAGTTCTTC. Its translation: CASSPGTGQRDRTYNEQFF. The whole variable domain, remainder taken from reference TRBV19 and TRBJ2-1, is DGGITQSPKYLFRKEGQNVTLSCEQNLNHDAMYWYRQDPGQGLRLIYYSQIVNDFQKGDIAEGYSVSREKKESFPLTVTSAQKNPTAFYLCASSPGTGQRDRTYNEQFFGPGTRLTVL.

The V call is TRBV3-1 (or the pseudogene TRBV3-2), the J call TRBJ2-5; tentatively, D is TRBD1 (6 bases). In germline, CDR1 is LGHDT, CDR2 YNNKEL (reference sequence). The CDR3 has 14 residues. V lost 4 bases and J lost 5, with 14 bases in between. In nucleotides, the CDR3 is TGTGCCAGCAGCCTGGGGGCCTGGGAGGAGACCCAGTACTTC. This codes for CASSLGAWEETQYF.

This chain joins TRBV27 and TRBJ1-2, with 9 bases fitting TRBD1. This CDR3 is 14 amino acids long. The trim removed 5 bases at V and 6 bases at J, leaving 7 bases unmatched. The germline gives CDR1 MNHEY, CDR2 SMNVEV (reference sequence). CDR3 sequence: CASSLTGGGDGYTF. The CDR3 DNA sequence: TGTGCCAGCAGTCTTACAGGGGGCGGCGATGGCTACACCTTC.

The chain carries TRBV7-9 and TRBJ1-6, with 9 bases fitting TRBD1. Unmatched junction bases numbered 7, after V lost 0 bases and J lost 7 bases. The CDR3 has 17 residues. Germline V gene sequence: CDR1 SEHNR, CDR2 FQNEAQ (reference sequence). The CDR3 nucleotides are TGTGCCAGCAGCTTAGCGACAGGGGGAGAATGGAATTCACCCCTCCACTTT. Amino acids: CASSLATGGEWNSPLHF.

Written as DNA, the CDR3 is TGCGCCAGCAGCTTGGGTGCAGGGGATGGAAACACCATATATTTT. As protein: CASSLGAGDGNTIYF. The chain employs TRBV5-1 and TRBJ1-3; D possibly corresponds to TRBD1 (6 bases). This CDR3 has 15 amino acids. V dropped 0 bases and J dropped 3 bases, with 10 bases sitting between them. Germline CDR1 reads SGHRS; CDR2 reads YFSETQ.

The V gene is TRBV4-1, the J gene TRBJ1-6; possible D gene TRBD1, 5 bases. Deletions cut 7 bases from V and 3 bases from J, with 13 bases between. Germline loops: CDR1 MGHRA, CDR2 YSYEKL. The CDR3 runs to 15 residues. This CDR3 reads CASKNWQGYNSPLHF. The DNA for the CDR3 is TGCGCCAGCAAAAACTGGCAGGGCTATAATTCACCCCTCCACTTT.

The gene calls are TRBV5-1 and TRBJ2-1, with TRBD2 matching over 8 bases. The CDR3 totals 13 residues. Germline V lookup: CDR1 SGHRS, CDR2 YFSETQ. V shed 0 bases and J 13 bases; nucleotides not matched to a gene: 6. CDR3 protein: CASSLAGRGTQFF. CDR3 bases: TGCGCCAGCAGCTTGGCCGGGAGGGGAACACAGTTCTTC.

This clone appeared a single time. The chain uses TRBV7-6 and TRBJ2-7; 10 bases map to TRBD2. CDR1 is SGHVS and CDR2 is FNYEAQ in the germline V gene. The CDR3 contains 16 residues. V lost 2 bases, J lost 2 bases, and 6 bases stayed unmatched. DNA for the CDR3: TGTGCCAGCAGCTTATCAGGACTAGCGGACCCCTACGAGCAGTACTTC. It yields the protein CASSLSGLADPYEQYF.

The chain has TRBV2 and TRBJ1-5; 7 nucleotides agree with TRBD1. Germline assignment: CDR1 SNHLY and CDR2 FYNNEI. V lost 9 bases, J lost 9 bases, and 14 bases stayed unmatched. The CDR3 is made up of 14 amino acids. CDR3 in amino acids: CASKQGPLGRPQHF. The CDR3 DNA reads as TGTGCCAGTAAACAGGGGCCGCTCGGGCGGCCCCAGCATTTT.

This sequence joins TRBV2 and TRBJ2-1; 12 nucleotides agree with TRBD2. CDR1 and CDR2 from the germline V gene are SNHLY and FYNNEI. V lost 4 bases and J lost 7; bases outside the gene matches: 5. The CDR3 is 15 amino acids. CDR3 DNA sequence: TGTGCCAGCAGTGCGACTAGCGGGAGTGGAAATGAGCAGTTCTTC. Protein product: CASSATSGSGNEQFF.

The rearrangement joins TRBV29-1 to TRBJ1-2; no firm D call. V lost 4 bases, J lost 4 bases, and 13 bases lay in between. This CDR3 has 13 amino acids. Germline CDR1 SQVTM, CDR2 ANQGSEA. CDR3 protein: CSVVLAGPYGYTF. As DNA, the CDR3 is TGCAGCGTTGTTCTGGCGGGCCCCTATGGCTACACCTTC. Supplemented by reference TRBV29-1 and TRBJ1-2, the full variable domain reads SAVISQKPSRDICQRGTSLTIQCQVDSQVTMMFWYRQQPGQSLTLIATANQGSEATYESGFVIDKFPISRPNLTFSTLTVSNMSPEDSSIYLCSVVLAGPYGYTFGSGTRLTVV.

There are many counts of this clone. The J gene is TRBJ2-3, the V gene TRBV29-1; a possible D gene is TRBD1 (5 bases). V was cut by 3 bases and J by 3 bases, with 13 bases left in between. Germline V gene data show CDR1 as SQVTM and CDR2 as ANQGSEA. The CDR3 totals 14 residues. The CDR3 loop reads CSVEGQGMTDTQYF. In DNA, the CDR3 is TGCAGCGTTGAGGGTCAGGGCATGACAGATACGCAGTATTTT.

The rearrangement joins TRBV7-2 to TRBJ1-1; 7 bases line up with TRBD1. The germline V gene has CDR1 SGHTA and CDR2 FQGNSA. The CDR3 has 17 amino acids. V gave up 1 base and J gave up 1 base; unmatched junction bases: 9. The CDR3 nucleotides read TGTGCCAGCAGCTTAGTAGGAGGGGGCAGGGGGAACACTGAAGCTTTCTTT. Translated, it gives CASSLVGGGRGNTEAFF.

V is TRBV7-9 and J is TRBJ1-2; weak D call: TRBD1 (6 bases). This CDR3 has 15 residues. Germline V gives CDR1 SEHNR, CDR2 FQNEAQ (reference sequence). Trimming left V 5 bases short and J 0 bases short, with 13 bases between. The CDR3 protein is CASSLGTPPNYGYTF. CDR3 nucleotide sequence: TGTGCCAGCAGCCTAGGGACACCTCCTAACTATGGCTACACCTTC.

CDR3 residues: CATSVTGGNEQFF. CDR3 sequence (DNA): TGTGCCACCAGTGTAACAGGGGGCAATGAGCAGTTCTTC. The rearrangement joins TRBV24-1 to TRBJ2-1; 8 nucleotides line up with TRBD1. The trim removed 5 bases at V and 6 bases at J, leaving 2 bases unmatched. The length of the CDR3 is 13 residues. The germline gives CDR1 KGHDR, CDR2 SFDVKD.

This chain links TRBV7-6 with TRBJ2-1; 7 positions agree with TRBD2. Germline V gives CDR1 SGHVS, CDR2 FNYEAQ. The CDR3 totals 15 residues. The V gene end was trimmed by 2 bases and the J gene end by 9 bases; junction bases not matched to a gene: 10. The CDR3 spells CASSLLAGAEGEQFF. In DNA form, the CDR3 reads TGTGCCAGCAGCTTATTGGCGGGAGCTGAGGGTGAGCAGTTCTTC.

The gene calls are TRBV6-5 and TRBJ1-2; 7 nucleotides agree with TRBD1. V lost 2 bases, J lost 2 bases, and 5 bases stayed unmatched. Germline CDR1 and CDR2: MNHEY and SVGAGI. This CDR3 has 15 residues. The CDR3 loop reads CASSYAQGGNYGYTF. In DNA form, the CDR3 reads TGTGCCAGCAGTTACGCCCAGGGGGGCAACTATGGCTACACCTTC.

The chain recombines TRBV18 with TRBJ2-1, with D perhaps matching TRBD2 (5 bases). The CDR3 has 16 residues. The V end was cut by 0 bases, the J end by 3 bases, with 12 bases between. Germline CDR1 and CDR2: KGHSH and LQKENI. CDR3 loop: CASSPPIGLNYNEQFF. The CDR3 DNA follows: TGTGCCAGCTCACCACCGATCGGACTGAACTACAATGAGCAGTTCTTC.

In this sample, this clone turned up once. The chain links TRBV14 to TRBJ2-3; the match to TRBD2 covers 7 bases. V shed 0 bases, J shed 0 bases, and the junction held 9 bases outside the gene matches. The CDR3 has 18 amino acids. Germline V gene data show CDR1 as SGHDN and CDR2 as FVKESK. Here the CDR3 reads CASSQDQGTGGSTDTQYF. In DNA form, the CDR3 reads TGTGCCAGCAGCCAAGATCAGGGAACGGGAGGTAGCACAGATACGCAGTATTTT.

In DNA form, the CDR3 reads TGTGCCAGTAGTATTCCGGGACAGGGGATGAACACTGAAGCTTTCTTT. This encodes CASSIPGQGMNTEAFF. This chain links TRBV19 with TRBJ1-1; 10 bases are shared with TRBD1. Germline lookup yields CDR1 LNHDA and CDR2 SQIVND (reference sequence). The trim removed 3 bases at V and 0 bases at J, leaving 4 bases unmatched. CDR3 length: 16 amino acids.